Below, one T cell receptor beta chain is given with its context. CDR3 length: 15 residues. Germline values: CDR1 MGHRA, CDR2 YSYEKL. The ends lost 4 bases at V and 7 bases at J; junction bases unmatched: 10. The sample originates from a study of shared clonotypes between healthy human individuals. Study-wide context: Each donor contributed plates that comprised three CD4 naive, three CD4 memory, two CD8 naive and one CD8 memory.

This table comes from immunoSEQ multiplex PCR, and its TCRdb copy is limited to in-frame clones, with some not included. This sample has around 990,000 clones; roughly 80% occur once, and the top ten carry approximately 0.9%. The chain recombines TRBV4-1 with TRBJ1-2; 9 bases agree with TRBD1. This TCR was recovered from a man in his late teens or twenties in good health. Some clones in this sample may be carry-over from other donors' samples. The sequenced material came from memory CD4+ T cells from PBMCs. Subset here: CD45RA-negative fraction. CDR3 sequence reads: CASSRGAGTGFGYTF. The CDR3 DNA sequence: TGCGCCAGCAGCCGAGGGGCCGGGACAGGGTTTGGCTACACCTTC.